The entry below gives a single T cell receptor (beta chain) sequence along with its context. Its antigen is unknown. Trimming took 2 bases from V and 6 from J, leaving 9 bases between them. CDR3 length equals 13 residues. CDR1 SSHAT and CDR2 FNYEAQ come from the germline V gene (reference sequence). The data were produced by immunoSEQ multiplex PCR, yet TCRdb's version contains in-frame clones alone and is incomplete. This table has 10,000 to 15,000 clones, about 66% appearing once. The sample originates from a study of tumor-infiltrating lymphocytes in localized non-small cell lung cancer. Across the whole study: Tumor tissue and non-adjacent uninvolved lung came from each patient. Study-level findings and limits: Each assay used a separate piece of the same tissue. Higher tumor T cell infiltration than in uninvolved lung was supported by TCRbeta sequencing. Available tissue quantity limited TCR sequencing to a patient subset.

This clonotype originated in a human donor with non-small cell lung cancer. The specimen was lung tumor tissue. The V call is TRBV7-7, the J call TRBJ2-3; D call uncertain. In nucleotides, the CDR3 is TGTGCCAGCAGCTTAAGGGTATGGGATACGCAGTATTTT. Residues: CASSLRVWDTQYF.